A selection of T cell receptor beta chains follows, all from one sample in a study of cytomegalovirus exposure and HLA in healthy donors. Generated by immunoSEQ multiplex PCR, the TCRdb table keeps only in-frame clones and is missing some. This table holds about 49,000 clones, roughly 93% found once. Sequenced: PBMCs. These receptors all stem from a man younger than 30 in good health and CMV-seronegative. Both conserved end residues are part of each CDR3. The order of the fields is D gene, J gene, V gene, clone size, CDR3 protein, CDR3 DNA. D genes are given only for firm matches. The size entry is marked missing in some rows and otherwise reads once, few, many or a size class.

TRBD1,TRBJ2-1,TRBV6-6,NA,CASGTGEYNEQFF,TGTGCCAGCGGAACAGGGGAATACAATGAGCAGTTCTTC
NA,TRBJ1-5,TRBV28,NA,CASSLLLNSNQPQHF,TGTGCCAGCAGTTTGTTATTAAATAGCAATCAGCCCCAGCATTTT
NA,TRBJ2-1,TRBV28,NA,CASRPRLGPYNEQFF,TGTGCCAGCAGGCCTCGACTAGGCCCCTACAATGAGCAGTTCTTC
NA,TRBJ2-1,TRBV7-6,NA,CASSWDRGNEQFF,TGTGCCAGCAGCTGGGATAGGGGCAATGAGCAGTTCTTC
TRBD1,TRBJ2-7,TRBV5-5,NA,CASSLADRGEQYF,TGTGCCAGCAGCTTGGCCGACAGGGGCGAGCAGTACTTC
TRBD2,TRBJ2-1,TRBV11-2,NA,CASIPISGNDNEQFF,TGTGCCAGCATCCCGATTAGCGGGAACGACAATGAGCAGTTCTTC
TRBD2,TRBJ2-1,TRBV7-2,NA,CASSLVLSLAGEQFF,TGTGCCAGCAGCTTAGTCTTGTCCTTAGCGGGAGAGCAGTTCTTC
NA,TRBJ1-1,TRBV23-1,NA,CASRPGGQYMNTEAFF,TGCGCCAGCAGACCGGGTGGACAGTACATGAACACTGAAGCTTTCTTT
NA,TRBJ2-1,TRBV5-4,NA,CASSPPSGSYNEQFF,TGTGCCAGCAGCCCTCCGAGCGGGTCTTACAATGAGCAGTTCTTC
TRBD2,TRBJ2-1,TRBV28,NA,CASRPGLAVHEQFF,TGTGCCAGCAGACCGGGACTAGCGGTCCATGAGCAGTTCTTC
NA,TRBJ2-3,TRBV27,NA,CASRISLASRTDTQYF,TGTGCCAGCCGTATATCACTAGCATCGAGGACAGATACGCAGTATTTT
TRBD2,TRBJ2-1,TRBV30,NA,CAWIPGLAGGYEQFF,TGTGCCTGGATCCCCGGACTAGCGGGAGGGTATGAGCAGTTCTTC
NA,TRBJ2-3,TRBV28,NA,CASGTRLSTDTQYF,TGTGCCAGCGGCACTAGACTGAGCACAGATACGCAGTATTTT
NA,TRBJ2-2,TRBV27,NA,CASSFRTGELFF,TGTGCCAGCAGTTTTAGAACCGGGGAGCTGTTTTTT
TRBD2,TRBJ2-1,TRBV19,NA,CASKGSGVNEQFF,TGTGCCAGTAAGGGGAGCGGGGTCAATGAGCAGTTCTTC
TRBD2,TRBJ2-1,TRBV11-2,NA,CASSLDSGGGRYNEQFF,TGTGCCAGCAGCTTAGATTCGGGCGGGGGGAGGTACAATGAGCAGTTCTTC
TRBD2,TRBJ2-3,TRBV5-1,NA,CASSGGLAGGGLSTDTQYF,TGCGCCAGCAGCGGGGGACTAGCGGGAGGGGGCCTCAGCACAGATACGCAGTATTTT
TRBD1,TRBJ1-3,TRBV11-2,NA,CASSRDRGYGNTIYF,TGTGCCAGCAGTCGGGACAGGGGGTACGGAAACACCATATATTTT
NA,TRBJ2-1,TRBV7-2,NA,CASSLAAGPYNEQFF,TGTGCCAGCAGCTTAGCTGCAGGGCCCTACAATGAGCAGTTCTTC
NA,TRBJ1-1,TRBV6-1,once,CASRDSGDTEAFF,TGTGCCAGCAGGGACAGCGGGGACACTGAAGCTTTCTTT
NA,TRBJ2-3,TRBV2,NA,CAQGISTDTQYF,TGTGCCCAGGGAATATCGACAGATACGCAGTATTTT
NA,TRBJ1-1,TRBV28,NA,CASRQTGSGTEAFF,TGTGCCAGCAGGCAAACAGGGTCCGGCACTGAAGCTTTCTTT
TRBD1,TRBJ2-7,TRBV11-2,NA,CASSSLQGTIYEQYF,TGTGCCAGCAGCTCACTACAGGGGACGATCTACGAGCAGTACTTC
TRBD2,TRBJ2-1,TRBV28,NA,CASTPPVGGELNEQFF,TGTGCCAGCACTCCTCCGGTCGGGGGGGAGCTCAATGAGCAGTTCTTC
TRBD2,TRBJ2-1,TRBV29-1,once,CSVGVSFSGRAREQFF,TGCAGCGTTGGAGTTAGTTTTAGCGGGAGGGCTAGGGAGCAGTTCTTC
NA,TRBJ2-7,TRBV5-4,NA,CASSSDSEQYF,TGTGCCAGCAGCTCGGACAGCGAGCAGTACTTC
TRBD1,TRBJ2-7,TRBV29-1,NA,CSVAQGTHEQYF,TGCAGCGTTGCACAGGGGACCCACGAGCAGTACTTC
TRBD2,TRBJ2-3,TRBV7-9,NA,CASSPGRASGSTDTQYF,TGTGCCAGCAGCCCGGGTCGGGCTAGCGGGAGCACAGATACGCAGTATTTT
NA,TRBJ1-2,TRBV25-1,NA,CASREGIYGYTF,TGTGCCAGCAGGGAGGGAATCTATGGCTACACCTTC
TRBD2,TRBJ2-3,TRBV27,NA,CASSQGLASTDTQYF,TGTGCCAGCAGTCAAGGACTAGCGAGCACAGATACGCAGTATTTT
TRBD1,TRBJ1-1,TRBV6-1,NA,CASRVTGGTEAFF,TGTGCCAGCAGAGTGACAGGGGGCACTGAAGCTTTCTTT
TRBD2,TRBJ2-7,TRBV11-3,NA,CASSSSGTPYEQYF,TGTGCCAGCAGCTCCAGCGGGACCCCCTACGAGCAGTACTTC
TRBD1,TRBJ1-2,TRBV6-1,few,CASSLTGGRDGYTF,TGTGCCAGCAGTTTAACAGGGGGCAGGGATGGCTACACCTTC
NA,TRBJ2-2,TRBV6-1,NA,CASSDRGLKSTFF,TGTGCCAGCAGTGACCGGGGTCTTAAGTCTACGTTTTTT
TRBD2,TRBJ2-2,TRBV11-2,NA,CASSPAGTAGELFF,TGTGCCAGCAGCCCAGCGGGGACGGCCGGGGAGCTGTTTTTT
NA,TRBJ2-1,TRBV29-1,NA,CSVSGLNPPNEQFF,TGCAGCGTTTCCGGTCTTAATCCTCCCAATGAGCAGTTCTTC
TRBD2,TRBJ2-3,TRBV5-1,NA,CASGYVSGSGGTQYF,TGCGCCAGCGGATACGTTAGCGGGAGCGGTGGTACGCAGTATTTT
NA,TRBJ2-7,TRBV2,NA,CASNPTRTTSYEQYF,TGTGCCAGCAATCCCACCAGGACTACGTCCTACGAGCAGTACTTC
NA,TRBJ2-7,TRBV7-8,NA,CASSPKAPGTYEQYF,TGTGCCAGCAGCCCCAAGGCGCCGGGGACCTACGAGCAGTACTTC
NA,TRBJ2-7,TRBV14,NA,CASSQGLSSGYEQYF,TGTGCCAGCAGCCAAGGACTGAGTAGCGGATACGAGCAGTACTTC